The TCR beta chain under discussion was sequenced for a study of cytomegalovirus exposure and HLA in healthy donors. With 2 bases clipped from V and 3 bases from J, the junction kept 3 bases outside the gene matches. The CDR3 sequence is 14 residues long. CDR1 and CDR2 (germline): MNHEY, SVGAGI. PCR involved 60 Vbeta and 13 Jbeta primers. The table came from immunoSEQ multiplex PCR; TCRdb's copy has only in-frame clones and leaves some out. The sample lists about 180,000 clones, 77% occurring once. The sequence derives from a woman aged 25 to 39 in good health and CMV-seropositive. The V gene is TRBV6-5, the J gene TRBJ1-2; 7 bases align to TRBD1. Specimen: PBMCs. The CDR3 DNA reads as TGTGCCAGCAGTTACGGAACAGGGGACTATGGCTACACCTTC. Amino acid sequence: CASSYGTGDYGYTF.